Below are 29 T cell receptor beta chains sequenced from a single sample in a study of T cell responses to AZD1222 COVID-19 vaccine. Clones were sequenced by immunoSEQ multiplex PCR, and TCRdb holds only the in-frame ones, with some missing. The sample records some 92,000 clones, approximately 91% being singletons. Source: peripheral blood, taken on day 0 of AZD1222 vaccination. These receptors were taken from an adult in good health.

The J gene is TRBJ1-2, the V gene TRBV6-5; 8 positions agree with TRBD1. This CDR3 has 13 amino acids. V trimming: 2 bases; J trimming: 8 bases; junction bases outside the gene matches: 4. CDR1 is MNHEY, CDR2 SVGAGI, per germline. The DNA of the CDR3 is TGTGCCAGCAGTTACGCAACAGGGGGAGGCTACACCTTC. As protein: CASSYATGGGYTF.

V usage is TRBV28 and J usage is TRBJ2-1; D perhaps matches TRBD2 (6 bases). Germline CDR1 reads MDHEN; CDR2 reads SYDVKM. V was cut by 6 bases and J by 12 bases, with 15 bases left in between. The CDR3 covers 12 residues. Here the CDR3 DNA reads TGTGCCAGCAGATCACGGGAGTCTCGGCAGTTCTTC. Translating gives CASRSRESRQFF. The whole variable domain, remainder taken from reference TRBV28 and TRBJ2-1, is DVKVTQSSRYLVKRTGEKVFLECVQDMDHENMFWYRQDPGLGLRLIYFSYDVKMKEKGDIPEGYSVSREKKERFSLILESASTNQTSMYLCASRSRESRQFFGPGTRLTVL.

This clone has only one observation. The V gene is TRBV25-1, the J gene TRBJ1-2; D remains ambiguous. From germline, CDR1 is MGHDK and CDR2 SYGVNS. Trimming removed 3 bases from V and 7 bases from J, with 9 bases in between. This CDR3 has 12 amino acids. The CDR3 DNA reads as TGTGCCAGCAGTGAGAGGTACCGTGGCTACACCTTC. Translating it yields CASSERYRGYTF.

This sequence joins TRBV2 and TRBJ1-5, with 8 bases lining up with TRBD1. V shed 5 bases, J shed 7 bases, and the junction held 7 bases outside the gene matches. This CDR3 is 14 amino acids long. From germline, CDR1 is SNHLY and CDR2 FYNNEI. The CDR3 loop reads CASSYDRGEQPQHF. The CDR3 region has the DNA TGTGCCAGCAGTTACGACAGGGGTGAACAGCCCCAGCATTTT.

The chain couples TRBV9 to TRBJ2-3, with TRBD2 matching 10 bases. This CDR3 contains 15 residues. V gave up 0 bases and J gave up 5 bases; unmatched junction bases: 3. CDR1 and CDR2 (germline): SGDLS, YYNGEE. CDR3 DNA: TGTGCCAGCAGCGTAGAAGCGGGGGGGCGAGATACGCAGTATTTT. It is translated as CASSVEAGGRDTQYF.

The genes are TRBV7-2 and TRBJ2-7; TRBD2 is a possible D gene (5 bases). V lost 5 bases to trimming and J lost 7 bases, with 18 bases between them. Per germline, CDR1 SGHTA and CDR2 FQGNSA. There are 14 residues in the CDR3. The CDR3 sequence: CASSPLLGTVEQYF. The CDR3 DNA follows: TGTGCCAGCAGCCCCCTACTAGGAACGGTTGAGCAGTACTTC.

V usage is TRBV30 and J usage is TRBJ1-4; TRBD1 matches at 8 bases. Germline CDR1 reads GTSNPN; CDR2 reads SVGIG (reference sequence). The CDR3 is 14 residues long. V was clipped by 4 bases and J by 8 bases; unmatched bases: 9. The CDR3: CAWNWGRGREKLFF. The DNA of the CDR3 is TGTGCCTGGAATTGGGGCAGGGGGCGAGAAAAACTGTTTTTT.

The chain joins TRBV5-6 to TRBJ1-1, with D perhaps TRBD1 (6 bases). The CDR3 totals 14 residues. Trimming left V 0 bases short and J 7 bases short, with 13 bases between. The germline CDR1 and CDR2 sequences are SGHDT and YYEEEE. The chain's CDR3 is CASSLDRALGEAFF. CDR3 DNA sequence: TGTGCCAGCAGCTTGGACAGGGCTTTGGGTGAAGCTTTCTTT.

V gene TRBV15 combines with J gene TRBJ1-5; D not certain. Trimming pared 8 bases from V and 5 bases from J, leaving 10 bases between. Germline V lookup: CDR1 LNHNV, CDR2 YYDKDF (reference sequence). The CDR3 loop spans 12 amino acids. For the CDR3, the DNA is TGTGCCACCCGGGGTGGCGATCAGCCCCAGCATTTT. This sequence encodes CATRGGDQPQHF.

V is TRBV19 and J is TRBJ2-1; 12 bases are a match to TRBD2. Trimming cost V 3 bases and J 9 bases; bases outside gene matches: 9. This CDR3 is 16 amino acids long. The germline gives CDR1 LNHDA, CDR2 SQIVND (reference sequence). The CDR3, as DNA: TGTGCCAGTAGTATGGCCCTAGCGGGGGGGTCCGGTGAGCAGTTCTTC. Its translation: CASSMALAGGSGEQFF.

The rearrangement links TRBV4-1 to TRBJ2-7; the D gene is possibly TRBD2 (6 bases). Per germline, CDR1 MGHRA and CDR2 YSYEKL. The V end lost 3 bases, the J end lost 6 bases, and 15 bases lay between the germline ends. The CDR3 sequence is 14 residues long. CDR3 coding DNA: TGCGCCAGCAGCCAGGTCGGGAGTGTAGGCGAGCAGTACTTC. It translates to CASSQVGSVGEQYF.

This clone was detected only once. The chain is built from TRBV7-3 and TRBJ1-4, with D possibly being TRBD1 (5 bases). The germline V gene has CDR1 SGHTA and CDR2 FQGTGA. V shed 5 bases and J shed 7 bases, with 11 bases lying between them. This CDR3 contains 13 residues. CDR3 coding DNA: TGTGCCAGCAGCGGAGGGGCAGGTGAAAAACTGTTTTTT. This codes for CASSGGAGEKLFF.

This rearrangement joins TRBV6-9 to TRBJ2-7; D is uncertain. This CDR3 is 12 amino acids long. Germline CDR1 is MNHGY and CDR2 is SVAAGI. Trimming shortened V by 7 bases and J by 5 bases, and 12 bases separated the two germline ends. The CDR3 region has the DNA TGTGCCAGCATCCTCGACAAACACGAGCAGTACTTC. Amino acids: CASILDKHEQYF.

The rearrangement links TRBV9 to TRBJ2-3; D is perhaps TRBD2 (6 bases). Germline-derived CDR1 and CDR2 are SGDLS and YYNGEE. V was shortened by 4 bases and J by 0 bases, with 21 bases between the two germline ends. The CDR3 is 18 amino acids. The CDR3 protein is CASSPREGSSGSTDTQYF. The CDR3 region has the DNA TGTGCCAGCAGCCCCCGGGAAGGAAGTAGCGGTAGCACAGATACGCAGTATTTT.

The chain recombines TRBV2 with TRBJ2-3; 7 nucleotides line up with TRBD1. Losses at the gene ends were 6 bases for V and 3 bases for J; bases not matched to a gene: 6. From germline, CDR1 is SNHLY and CDR2 FYNNEI. The CDR3 totals 14 residues. This chain's CDR3 is CASRTGTETDTQYF. The CDR3 DNA sequence: TGTGCCAGCAGGACCGGGACAGAGACAGATACGCAGTATTTT.

The chain carries TRBV28 and TRBJ2-1; D unclear. The CDR3 covers 15 residues. Germline V lookup: CDR1 MDHEN, CDR2 SYDVKM. V lost 4 bases and J lost 0, with 10 bases in between. CDR3 DNA sequence: TGTGCCAGCAGTTCGACAACGAGCTCCTACAATGAGCAGTTCTTC. Encoded protein: CASSSTTSSYNEQFF.

V and J are TRBV7-3 and TRBJ2-2; D is ambiguous. CDR1 is SGHTA and CDR2 is FQGTGA in the germline V gene. V lost 3 bases to trimming and J lost 0 bases, with 8 bases between them. The CDR3 consists of 15 residues. CDR3 protein: CASSFRVTNTGELFF. CDR3 DNA: TGTGCCAGCAGCTTCCGGGTCACGAACACCGGGGAGCTGTTTTTT.

A note on this clone: Mismatch with germline at one junction end may stem from a read error. This chain connects TRBV29-1 to TRBJ1-1; 9 bases line up with TRBD1. Germline-derived CDR1 and CDR2 are SQVTM and ANQGSEA. CDR3 size: 12 residues. Written as DNA, the CDR3 is TGCAGCGTTATCGTGGGTGGGACAGGGAGGATCTTT. It encodes CSVIVGGTGRIF.

The genes are TRBV6-5 and TRBJ1-5; the D gene is possibly TRBD1 (6 bases). The CDR3 length is 13 residues. Trimming cost V 7 bases and J 5 bases, with 12 bases left between them. The germline V gene encodes CDR1 MNHEY and CDR2 SVGAGI. The CDR3 sequence is CASKGGDYQPQHF. The CDR3 DNA sequence: TGTGCCAGCAAGGGGGGAGATTATCAGCCCCAGCATTTT.

The chain combines TRBV6-1 with TRBJ2-7; unclear D gene. The V gene lost 1 base and the J gene lost 3 bases, with 4 bases spanning the gap. The CDR3 consists of 12 residues. Germline CDR1 and CDR2: MNHNS and SASEGT. Here the CDR3 reads CASSEGLYEQYF. In DNA, the CDR3 is TGTGCCAGCAGTGAAGGACTCTACGAGCAGTACTTC.

The DNA of the CDR3 is TGCGCCAGCAGCTCGGCCCCGACAAAGAGCTCTGGAAACACCATATATTTT. The encoded protein is CASSSAPTKSSGNTIYF. The rearrangement links TRBV5-1 to TRBJ1-3; no clear D gene. Germline CDR1 reads SGHRS; CDR2 reads YFSETQ. The ends were cut back, 3 bases at V and 0 bases at J, with 16 bases in the middle. The CDR3 runs to 17 residues.

The chain couples TRBV11-2 to TRBJ1-1, with 7 bases matching TRBD1. Germline CDR1 and CDR2: SGHAT and FQNNGV. This CDR3 is built from 15 residues. The trim removed 5 bases at V and 4 bases at J, leaving 10 bases unmatched. CDR3 nucleotide sequence: TGTGCCAGCAGCCAAGACTTGGGACAGACCACTGAAGCTTTCTTT. Translation gives CASSQDLGQTTEAFF.

The rearrangement joins TRBV27 to TRBJ1-1; D perhaps matches TRBD1 (5 bases). Trimming removed 3 bases at V and 1 base at J, with 24 bases between. The CDR3 length is 19 residues. The germline CDR1 and CDR2 sequences are MNHEY and SMNVEV (reference sequence). CDR3 coding DNA: TGTGCCAGCAGTTTGTACGTAAGGGTCAGACAGCCAGCGAACACTGAAGCTTTCTTT. Amino acid sequence: CASSLYVRVRQPANTEAFF.

The V and J genes are TRBV28 and TRBJ1-5, with D unresolved. The CDR3 covers 15 residues. Between the trimmed V and J ends, which lost 6 bases and 3 bases, there was a span of 15 bases. Germline V lookup: CDR1 MDHEN, CDR2 SYDVKM. CDR3 region: CASSLPPGPNQPQHF. The CDR3, as DNA: TGTGCCAGCAGCCTACCGCCCGGCCCCAATCAGCCCCAGCATTTT.

V is TRBV6-2 or TRBV6-3 and J is TRBJ1-2; the D gene is possibly TRBD1 (5 bases). The CDR3 is 14 residues long. The germline V and J ends were trimmed by 6 bases and 4 bases, with 15 bases remaining between them. From germline, CDR1 is MNHEY and CDR2 SVGEGT. The DNA of the CDR3 is TGTGCCAGCAGCTCCGCAGAGGGGTTCTATGGCTACACCTTC. Amino acid sequence: CASSSAEGFYGYTF.

CDR3 in DNA: TGTGCCAGCAAGTTCCCTATACAGGGGGGGGAACAGGGAGCTTTCTTT. This codes for CASKFPIQGGEQGAFF. The chain employs TRBV28 and TRBJ1-1; TRBD1 matches at 8 bases. CDR1 is MDHEN and CDR2 is SYDVKM in the germline V gene. There are 16 residues in the CDR3. The V gene end was trimmed by 7 bases and the J gene end by 10 bases; junction bases not matched to a gene: 20.

The chain joins TRBV5-1 to TRBJ2-7, with TRBD2 matching 9 bases. V was pared by 2 bases and J by 2 bases, with 2 bases of the junction left unmatched. Germline loops: CDR1 SGHRS, CDR2 YFSETQ. This CDR3 is built from 14 residues. CDR3 sequence: CASSLAGGTYEQYF. The CDR3 DNA follows: TGCGCCAGCAGCTTAGCGGGAGGAACCTACGAGCAGTACTTC.

As DNA, the CDR3 is TGTGCCAGCAGCTCAGATCGGGGACAGGGATCACCCCTCCACTTT. Its translation: CASSSDRGQGSPLHF. The V call is TRBV7-9, the J call TRBJ1-6, with 9 positions matching TRBD1. Germline CDR1 is SEHNR and CDR2 is FQNEAQ (reference sequence). Trimming cost V 4 bases and J 10 bases; bases outside gene matches: 8. CDR3 length: 15 amino acids.

This sequence joins TRBV6-5 and TRBJ1-5, with D unclear. The CDR3 sequence is 16 residues long. Deletions cut 4 bases from V and 7 bases from J, with 20 bases between. CDR1 is MNHEY and CDR2 is SVGAGI in the germline V gene. The CDR3 loop reads CASSWTLGSEVQPQHF. The DNA of the CDR3 is TGTGCCAGCAGTTGGACGTTGGGATCTGAGGTCCAGCCCCAGCATTTT.